This TCR beta chain derives from a study of T cells in Graves' hyperthyroidism and ophthalmopathy. The overall study: Initial diagnosis, before any treatment, was when peripheral blood was collected.

This clonotype was observed at least ten times. Antigen: not known. This CDR3 spans 15 amino acids. CDR1 is SGHNT, CDR2 YYREEE, per germline (reference sequence). The V end lost 4 bases, the J end lost 3 bases, and 17 bases lay between the germline ends. Cells are PBMCs isolated from roughly 10 ml of fresh blood. Study conclusions and caveats: Most clonotypes that expanded in the thyroid above 0.001 also showed up in blood. A model of 13 V-J features distinguished ophthalmopathy from stable hyperthyroidism.

The CDR3 regions of TCR beta were amplified from RNA transcripts. With the HTBI primer set, the TCR CDR3 went through a first round of RT-PCR. In TCRdb, the multiplex PCR reads were re-called with MiXCR into one record per CDR3 protein. The data show hundreds of thousands of distinct CDR3 sequences, approximately 15% seen once. The chain uses TRBV5-4 and TRBJ2-7, with D perhaps TRBD2 (6 bases). The specimen sequenced was blood. This TCR came from a woman in her 40s with Graves' ophthalmopathy. The CDR3 sequence: CASSGSRERDYEQYF. The CDR3 bases are TGTGCCAGCAGCGGGTCCCGGGAGCGTGACTACGAGCAGTACTTC.